Given below is one T cell receptor (beta chain) in context. Its antigen is undetermined. CDR3 length: 13 amino acids. Germline assignment: CDR1 SGHTA and CDR2 FQGTGA. Trimming cost V 3 bases and J 8 bases, with 10 bases left between them. A roughly 200 ng quantity of DNA, roughly 30,000 T cell genomes, went into the sorted-subset replicate PCRs. Profiling relied on immunoSEQ multiplex PCR, and the TCRdb table lists in-frame clones only, not all of them. The sample lists under 1,900,000 clones, approximately 98.5% occurring once. The data belong to a study of shared clonotypes between healthy human individuals. Study-level results: Several donors had 5% to 6.5% of their naive CD4 clonotypes in common. Some clonotypes were shared by all four sorted-subset donors, while others were not shared. The non-shared ones had lower generation probabilities than the shared ones.

Input material: naive CD4+ T cells sorted from blood. Subset given: CD45RA+ positively selected. This chain joins TRBV7-3 and TRBJ1-4; D gene unclear. The receptor was isolated from a young man in good health. CDR3 coding DNA: TGTGCCAGCAGCTTGACCCCGGGGGAAAAACTGTTTTTT. Translated: CASSLTPGEKLFF. The full variable domain, in which reference TRBV7-3 and TRBJ1-4 provide the parts outside the CDR3, is GAGVSQTPSNKVTEKGKYVELRCDPISGHTALYWYRQSLGQGPEFLIYFQGTGAADDSGLPNDRFFAVRPEGSVSTLKIQRTERGDSAVYLCASSLTPGEKLFFGSGTQLSVL.